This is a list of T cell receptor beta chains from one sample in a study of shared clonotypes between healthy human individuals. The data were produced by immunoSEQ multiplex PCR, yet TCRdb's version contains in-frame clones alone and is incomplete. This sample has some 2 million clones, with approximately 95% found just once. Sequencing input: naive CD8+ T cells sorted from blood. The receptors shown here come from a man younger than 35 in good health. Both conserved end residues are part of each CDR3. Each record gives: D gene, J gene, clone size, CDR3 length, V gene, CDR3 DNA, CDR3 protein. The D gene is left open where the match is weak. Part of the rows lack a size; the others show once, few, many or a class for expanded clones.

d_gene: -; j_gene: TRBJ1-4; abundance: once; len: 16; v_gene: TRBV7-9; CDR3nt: TGTGCCAGCAGCTTAGGGCAGGCGGCATCTAATGAAAAACTGTTTTTT; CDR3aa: CASSLGQAASNEKLFF
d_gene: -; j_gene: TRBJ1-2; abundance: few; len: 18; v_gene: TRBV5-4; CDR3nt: TGTGCCAGCAGCTTACCGACAGCTTCCCAAATTACCAACTATGGCTACACCTTC; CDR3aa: CASSLPTASQITNYGYTF
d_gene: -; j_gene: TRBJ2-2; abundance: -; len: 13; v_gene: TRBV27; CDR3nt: TGTGCCAGCAGCCCACTCAGTACCGGGGAGCTGTTTTTT; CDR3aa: CASSPLSTGELFF
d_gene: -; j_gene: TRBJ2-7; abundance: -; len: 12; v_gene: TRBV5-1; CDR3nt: TGCGCCAGCAGCTTGGGAGACTACGAGCAGTACTTC; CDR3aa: CASSLGDYEQYF
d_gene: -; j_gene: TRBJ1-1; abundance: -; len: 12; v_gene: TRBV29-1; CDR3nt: TGCAGCGTACCGGGGTGGGGGACTGAAGCTTTCTTT; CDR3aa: CSVPGWGTEAFF
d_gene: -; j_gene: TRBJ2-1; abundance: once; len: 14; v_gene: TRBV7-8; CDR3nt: TGTGCCATTACAGAGGCTACCCGAGGCAATGAGCAGTTCTTC; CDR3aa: CAITEATRGNEQFF
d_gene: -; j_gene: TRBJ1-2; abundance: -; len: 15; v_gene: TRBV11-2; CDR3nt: TGTGCCAGCAGCTTAGGCCCAGGATATTTCTATGGCTACACCTTC; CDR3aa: CASSLGPGYFYGYTF
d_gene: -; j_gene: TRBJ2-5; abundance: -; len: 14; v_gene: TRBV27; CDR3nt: TGTGCCAGCAGTCCTAGCGACCTGGGAGAGACCCAGTACTTC; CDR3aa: CASSPSDLGETQYF
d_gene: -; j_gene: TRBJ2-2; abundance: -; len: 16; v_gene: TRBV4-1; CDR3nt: TGCGCCAGCAGCCAATTGGTAGGAGTGAACACCGGGGAGCTGTTTTTT; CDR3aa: CASSQLVGVNTGELFF
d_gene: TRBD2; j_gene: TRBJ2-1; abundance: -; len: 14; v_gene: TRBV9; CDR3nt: TGTGCCAGCAGCGTAGAGGGCGGGGGAGATGAGCAGTTCTTC; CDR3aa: CASSVEGGGDEQFF
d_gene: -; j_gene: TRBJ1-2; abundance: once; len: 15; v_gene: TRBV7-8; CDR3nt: TGTGCCAGCAGCTTAGTCCTGGACGGTGTATATGGCTACACCTTC; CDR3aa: CASSLVLDGVYGYTF
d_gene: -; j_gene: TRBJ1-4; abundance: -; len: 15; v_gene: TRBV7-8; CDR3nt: TGTGCCAGCAGCCCTTACACGGGTCAGAAAGAAAAACTGTTTTTT; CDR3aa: CASSPYTGQKEKLFF
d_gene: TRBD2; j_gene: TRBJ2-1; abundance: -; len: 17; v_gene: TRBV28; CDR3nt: TGTGCCAGCAGCTCCAAGACTAGCGTTAGCTCCTACAATGAGCAGTTCTTC; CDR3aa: CASSSKTSVSSYNEQFF
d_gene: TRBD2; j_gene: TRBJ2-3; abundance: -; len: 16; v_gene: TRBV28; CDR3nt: TGTGCCAGCAGTTCGTTAGCGGGGGCCGGCACAGATACGCAGTATTTT; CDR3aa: CASSSLAGAGTDTQYF
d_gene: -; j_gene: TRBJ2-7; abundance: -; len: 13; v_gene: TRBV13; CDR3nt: TGTGCCAGCAGCTTAACAGACAGCTACGAGCAGTACTTC; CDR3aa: CASSLTDSYEQYF
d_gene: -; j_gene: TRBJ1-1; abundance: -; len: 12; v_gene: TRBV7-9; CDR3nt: TGTGCCAGCCGTCCGGGGAGCACTGAAGCTTTCTTT; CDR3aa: CASRPGSTEAFF
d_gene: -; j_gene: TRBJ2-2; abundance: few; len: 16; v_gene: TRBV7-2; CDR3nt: TGTGCCAGCAGCTTACAGGGGCCAGGGGATCTCGGGGAGCTGTTTTTT; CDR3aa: CASSLQGPGDLGELFF
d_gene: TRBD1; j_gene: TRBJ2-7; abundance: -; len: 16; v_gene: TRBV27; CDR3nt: TGTGCCAGCAGACTCTTCGGACAGGGGGGATCCTACGAGCAGTACTTC; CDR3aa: CASRLFGQGGSYEQYF
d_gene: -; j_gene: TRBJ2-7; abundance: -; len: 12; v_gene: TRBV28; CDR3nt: TGTGCCAGCAGTCCGGGGACCTACGAGCAGTACTTC; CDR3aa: CASSPGTYEQYF
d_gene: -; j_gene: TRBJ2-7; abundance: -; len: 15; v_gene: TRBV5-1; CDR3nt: TGCGCCAGCAGCTTGAGCCAGGGTATTTTCTACGAGCAGTACTTC; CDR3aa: CASSLSQGIFYEQYF
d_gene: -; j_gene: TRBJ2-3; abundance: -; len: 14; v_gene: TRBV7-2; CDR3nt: TGTGCCAGCAGCTTAGCCCTAGCTCCAGATACGCAGTATTTT; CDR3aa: CASSLALAPDTQYF
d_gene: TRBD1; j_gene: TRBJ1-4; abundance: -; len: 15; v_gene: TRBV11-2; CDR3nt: TGTGCCAGCAGCCGCGAGGGACAGCTTAATGAAAAACTGTTTTTT; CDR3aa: CASSREGQLNEKLFF
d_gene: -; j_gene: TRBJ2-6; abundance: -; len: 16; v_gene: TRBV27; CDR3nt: TGTGCCAGCAGTCCCCTACAGGGCTCTGGGGCCAACGTCCTGACTTTC; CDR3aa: CASSPLQGSGANVLTF
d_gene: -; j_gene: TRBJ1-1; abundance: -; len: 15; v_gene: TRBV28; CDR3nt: TGTGCCAGCACCCTAGTAGGCCAGACAAACACTGAAGCTTTCTTT; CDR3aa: CASTLVGQTNTEAFF
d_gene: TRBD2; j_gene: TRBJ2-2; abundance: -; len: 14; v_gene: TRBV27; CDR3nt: TGTGCCAGCAGTGTGGGACTAGCCACCGGGGAGCTGTTTTTT; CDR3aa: CASSVGLATGELFF
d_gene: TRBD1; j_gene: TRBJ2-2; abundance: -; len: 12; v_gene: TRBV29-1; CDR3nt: TGCAGCGGAGTAGGGGGCTCCGGGGAGCTGTTTTTT; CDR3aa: CSGVGGSGELFF
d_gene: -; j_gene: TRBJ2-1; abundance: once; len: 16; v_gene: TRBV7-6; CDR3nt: TGTGCCAGCAGCTCCGCCACAGCGGGCGGCTACAATGAGCAGTTCTTC; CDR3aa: CASSSATAGGYNEQFF
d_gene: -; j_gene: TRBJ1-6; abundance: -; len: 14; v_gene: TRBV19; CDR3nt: TGTGCCAGTAGTATCGGCTCCTATAATTCACCCCTCCACTTT; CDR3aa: CASSIGSYNSPLHF
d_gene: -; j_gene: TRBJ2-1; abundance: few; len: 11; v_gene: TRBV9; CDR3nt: TGTGCCAGCAGCGTAGCTGGGGAGCAGTTCTTC; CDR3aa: CASSVAGEQFF
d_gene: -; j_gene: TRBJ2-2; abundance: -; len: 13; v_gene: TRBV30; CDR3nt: TGTGCCTGGAGTGCCAGGAACACCGGGGAGCTGTTTTTT; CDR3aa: CAWSARNTGELFF
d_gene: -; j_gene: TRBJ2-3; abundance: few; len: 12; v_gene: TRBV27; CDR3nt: TGTGCCAGCAGTTACGGCACAGATACGCAGTATTTT; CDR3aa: CASSYGTDTQYF
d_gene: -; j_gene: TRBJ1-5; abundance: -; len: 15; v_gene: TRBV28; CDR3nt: TGTGCCAGCAGTCCCCGGACCCCCCACAATCAGCCCCAGCATTTT; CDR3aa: CASSPRTPHNQPQHF
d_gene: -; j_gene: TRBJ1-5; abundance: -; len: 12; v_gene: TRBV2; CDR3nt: TGTGCCAGCAGAATCGAAGATCAGCCCCAGCATTTT; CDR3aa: CASRIEDQPQHF
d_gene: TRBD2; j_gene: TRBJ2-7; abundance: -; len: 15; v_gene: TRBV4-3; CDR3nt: TGCGCCAGCAGCCAAGATCGGACTAGCGGATACGAGCAGTACTTC; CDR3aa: CASSQDRTSGYEQYF
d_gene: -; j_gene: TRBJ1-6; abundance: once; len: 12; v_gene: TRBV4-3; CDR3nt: TGCGCCAGCAGCCAAGATAATTCACCCCTCCACTTT; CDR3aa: CASSQDNSPLHF
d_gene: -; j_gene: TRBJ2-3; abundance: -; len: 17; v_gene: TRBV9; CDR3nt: TGTGCCAGCAGCCCAGAGGGCGGTGGGAGTAGCACAGATACGCAGTATTTT; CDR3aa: CASSPEGGGSSTDTQYF
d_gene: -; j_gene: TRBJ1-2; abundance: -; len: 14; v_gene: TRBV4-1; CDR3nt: TGCGCCAGCAATGGCCGGGACTCTAACTATGGCTACACCTTC; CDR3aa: CASNGRDSNYGYTF
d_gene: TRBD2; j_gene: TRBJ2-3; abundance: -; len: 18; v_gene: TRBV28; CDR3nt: TGTGCCAGCAGCTATGGACTAGCGGGGGGCCCGATCGAGGAAACGCAGTATTTT; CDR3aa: CASSYGLAGGPIEETQYF
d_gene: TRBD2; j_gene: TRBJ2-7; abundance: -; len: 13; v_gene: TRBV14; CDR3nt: TGTGCCAGCTCACCGGGAGGGACCTACGAGCAGTACTTC; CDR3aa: CASSPGGTYEQYF
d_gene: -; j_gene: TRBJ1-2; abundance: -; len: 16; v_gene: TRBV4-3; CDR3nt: TGCGCCAGCAGCCAAGACCCTGGGACAATCCCCTATGGCTACACCTTC; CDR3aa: CASSQDPGTIPYGYTF
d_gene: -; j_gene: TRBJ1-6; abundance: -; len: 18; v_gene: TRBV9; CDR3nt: TGTGCCAGCAGCGACTACGACAGGCCGTTCTCCTATAATTCACCCCTCCACTTT; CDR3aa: CASSDYDRPFSYNSPLHF
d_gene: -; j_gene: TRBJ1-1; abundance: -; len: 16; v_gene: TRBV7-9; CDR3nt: TGTGCCAGCAGCTCATCGGGTCTCAGCGGGGACACTGAAGCTTTCTTT; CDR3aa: CASSSSGLSGDTEAFF
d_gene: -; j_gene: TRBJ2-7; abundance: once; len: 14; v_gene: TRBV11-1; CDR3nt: TGTGCCAGCAGCTTGCAAGGCTCTTCCTACGAGCAGTACTTC; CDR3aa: CASSLQGSSYEQYF
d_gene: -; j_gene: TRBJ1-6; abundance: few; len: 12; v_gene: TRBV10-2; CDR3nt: TGCGCCAGTCGGACCTATAATTCACCCCTCCACTTT; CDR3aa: CASRTYNSPLHF
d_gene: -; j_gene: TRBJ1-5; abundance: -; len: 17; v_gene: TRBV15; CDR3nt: TGTGCCACCAGCAGCTCCCTGGGACCTTTCGACAATCAGCCCCAGCATTTT; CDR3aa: CATSSSLGPFDNQPQHF
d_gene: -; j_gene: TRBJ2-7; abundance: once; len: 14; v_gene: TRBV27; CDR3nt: TGTGCCAGCAGTCCTTATCTAGGGAACCACGAGCAGTACTTC; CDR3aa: CASSPYLGNHEQYF
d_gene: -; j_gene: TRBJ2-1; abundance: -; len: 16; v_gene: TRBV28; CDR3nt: TGTGCCAGCAGTTTACCCAGGGAAGGGACCTACAATGAGCAGTTCTTC; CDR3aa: CASSLPREGTYNEQFF
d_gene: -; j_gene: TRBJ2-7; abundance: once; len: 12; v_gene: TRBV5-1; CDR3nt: TGCGCCAGCAGCGTTGACGGCTACGAGCAGTACTTC; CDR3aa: CASSVDGYEQYF
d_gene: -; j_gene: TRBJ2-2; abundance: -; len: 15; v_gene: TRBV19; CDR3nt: TGTGCCAGTAGTATTTTTGGGAGTAACACCGGGGAGCTGTTTTTT; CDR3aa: CASSIFGSNTGELFF
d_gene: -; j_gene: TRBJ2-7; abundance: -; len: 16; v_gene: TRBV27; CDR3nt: TGTGCCAGCAGTCCTTCCACCGGGACACTCTCGTACGAGCAGTACTTC; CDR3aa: CASSPSTGTLSYEQYF
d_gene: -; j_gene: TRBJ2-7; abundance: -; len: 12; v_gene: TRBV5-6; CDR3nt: TGTGCCAGCAGCTTGGGTACCCACGAGCAGTACTTC; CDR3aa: CASSLGTHEQYF
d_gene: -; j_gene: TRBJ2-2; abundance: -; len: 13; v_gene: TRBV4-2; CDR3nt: TGTGCCAGCAGCCAAGATTTTGGCGGGGAGCTGTTTTTT; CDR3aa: CASSQDFGGELFF
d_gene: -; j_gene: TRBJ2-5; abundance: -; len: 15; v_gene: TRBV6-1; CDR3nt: TGTGCCAGCAGTGAGGCGGGCTCGGAGGAAGAGACCCAGTACTTC; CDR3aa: CASSEAGSEEETQYF
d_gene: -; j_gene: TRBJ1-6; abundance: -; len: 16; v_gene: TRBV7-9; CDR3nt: TGTGCCAGCAGCCCCCCCCGCGGGGCCGGGAATTCACCCCTCCACTTT; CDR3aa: CASSPPRGAGNSPLHF